One sample yielded the 2 T cell receptor beta chains listed below, sequenced in a study of blood T cells in healthy people across ages. Next came a second PCR, run for about 7 to 12 cycles, which used a sample-barcoded 5' primer along with a J-beta primer mix. TCRdb called the 5' RACE reads again in MiXCR, with one record for every CDR3 protein. The sample holds under 850,000 distinct CDR3 sequences, around 36% seen once. The material sequenced was blood. The receptors were gathered from a man between 18 and 29 years old in good health.

This clonotype was observed a handful of times. The chain uses TRBV4-1 and TRBJ1-2; perhaps TRBD1 as D (5 bases). The ends were cut back, 0 bases at V and 8 bases at J, with 16 bases in the middle. Germline V gene data show CDR1 as MGHRA and CDR2 as YSYEKL. This CDR3 has 15 amino acids. The CDR3 sequence is CASSQEFTLGEGYTF. The CDR3 nucleotides read TGCGCCAGCAGCCAAGAGTTCACGCTAGGGGAGGGCTACACCTTC.

On this clonotype: The junction departs from the called germline gene at one end, perhaps through a read error. The V call is TRBV4-1, the J call TRBJ2-3; D is unclear. The V gene's germline CDR1 is MGHRA and CDR2 YSYEKL. The CDR3 totals 14 residues. CDR3 sequence reads: CASSQLGGTDAQYF. The CDR3 DNA follows: TGCGCCAGCAGCCAACTCGGTGGCACAGATGCGCAGTATTTT.